The table lists the clone carrying this T cell receptor (beta chain) with a count of one. Other DNA sequences in this sample translate to the same CDR3. The donors were part of the validation cohort, which consisted of roughly 120 subjects and was separate from the first cohort of several hundred subjects. Trimming pared 4 bases from V and 2 bases from J, leaving 11 bases between. From germline, CDR1 is MNHNS and CDR2 SASEGT. The CDR3 totals 14 residues. The record originates from a study of cytomegalovirus exposure and HLA in healthy donors. Repertoires were generated with immunoSEQ multiplex PCR, while TCRdb's copy carries only in-frame clones and drops some. The sample consists of about 200,000 clones, approximately 87% of them appearing once.

The clonotype originates from a woman between 18 and 30 years old in good health and CMV-seronegative. What was sequenced was PBMCs. This chain connects TRBV6-1 to TRBJ1-1; D is perhaps TRBD1 (5 bases). CDR3 protein: CASSVGTENTEAFF. The CDR3 nucleotides are TGTGCCAGCAGTGTCGGGACGGAAAACACTGAAGCTTTCTTT.